One and the same sample provided the 24 T cell receptor beta chains below, sequenced in a study of blood T cell repertoires in COVID-19. Profiled with immunoSEQ multiplex PCR; TCRdb holds only in-frame clones, not every one. This sample yields about 140,000 clones, of which 80% to 90% are seen a single time; 8% to 11% belongs to the top ten. Sequencing input: peripheral blood. These TCRs come from a man aged 55 to 69 with active or convalescent COVID-19.

This clone occurred once. The V call is TRBV28, the J call TRBJ2-4, with 8 bases that match TRBD1. Trimming cost V 7 bases and J 6 bases; bases outside gene matches: 5. CDR3 length equals 13 residues. CDR1 MDHEN and CDR2 SYDVKM come from the germline V gene. The CDR3: CASTLTGVNIQYF. CDR3 in DNA: TGTGCCAGCACCTTGACAGGGGTAAACATTCAGTACTTC. The entire variable domain, with the rest obtained from reference TRBV28 and TRBJ2-4, is as follows: DVKVTQSSRYLVKRTGEKVFLECVQDMDHENMFWYRQDPGLGLRLIYFSYDVKMKEKGDIPEGYSVSREKKERFSLILESASTNQTSMYLCASTLTGVNIQYFGAGTRLSVL.

V and J are TRBV19 and TRBJ1-1; D perhaps matches TRBD1 (6 bases). In germline, CDR1 is LNHDA, CDR2 SQIVND (reference sequence). The CDR3 extends over 14 amino acids. V was trimmed by 7 bases and J by 3 bases, leaving 15 bases between them. The CDR3: CASNRDHRDTEAFF. For the CDR3, the DNA is TGTGCCAGTAACAGGGACCACAGAGACACTGAAGCTTTCTTT.

The rearrangement joins TRBV18 to TRBJ2-1; 8 nucleotides line up with TRBD1. The germline V gene has CDR1 KGHSH and CDR2 LQKENI. The CDR3 is made up of 17 amino acids. V lost 2 bases and J lost 3; bases outside the gene matches: 9. As DNA, the CDR3 is TGTGCCAGCTCACCATCGGTGACAGGGGCATACTACAATGAGCAGTTCTTC. Translation: CASSPSVTGAYYNEQFF.

J is TRBJ2-3 and V is TRBV11-2; 10 nucleotides match TRBD1. V dropped 4 bases and J dropped 6; count of bases not matched to a gene: 4. The CDR3 has 14 residues. Germline lookup yields CDR1 SGHAT and CDR2 FQNNGV. The CDR3 nucleotides read TGTGCCAGCAGCTCCCGGGACAGGGGTGATACGCAGTATTTT. Translated, it gives CASSSRDRGDTQYF.

This clone turned up a few times. The chain is built from TRBV5-8 and TRBJ2-2, with D perhaps TRBD2 (5 bases). Germline V gene lookup returns CDR1 SGHTS and CDR2 YDEGEE. The CDR3 contains 14 residues. V shed 4 bases and J shed 6 bases, with 13 bases lying between them. The CDR3 here is CASSPNTSPGELFF. DNA for the CDR3: TGTGCCAGCAGCCCTAATACTAGTCCCGGGGAGCTGTTTTTT.

J is TRBJ2-3 and V is TRBV30; no clear D. Trimming took off 0 bases at V and 7 bases at J, with 5 bases between the two ends. Germline loops: CDR1 GTSNPN, CDR2 SVGIG (reference sequence). The CDR3 has 11 residues. The CDR3 loop is CAWSVQNTQYF. CDR3 in DNA: TGTGCCTGGAGTGTACAAAATACGCAGTATTTT.

The gene calls are TRBV7-9 and TRBJ2-7, with 10 nucleotides matching TRBD1. The germline V gene encodes CDR1 SEHNR and CDR2 FQNEAQ (reference sequence). CDR3 length equals 16 residues. J lost 1 base, V lost 5 bases, and 8 bases had no gene match. The CDR3 sequence: CASSVQGQGVSYEQYF. The CDR3 nucleotides are TGTGCCAGCAGCGTACAAGGACAGGGGGTTTCCTACGAGCAGTACTTC. The entire variable domain, with the rest obtained from reference TRBV7-9 and TRBJ2-7, is as follows: DTGVSQNPRHKITKRGQNVTFRCDPISEHNRLYWYRQTLGQGPEFLTYFQNEAQLEKSRLLSDRFSAERPKGSFSTLEIQRTEQGDSAMYLCASSVQGQGVSYEQYFGPGTRLTVT.

V gene TRBV29-1 combines with J gene TRBJ2-3, with TRBD2 matching over 13 bases. This CDR3 has 18 residues. Germline V CDR1 and CDR2: SQVTM, ANQGSEA. Trimming cost V 8 bases and J 1 base; bases outside gene matches: 15. The CDR3 DNA follows: TGCAGCATCAAACACGGACTAGCGGGAGTACTAGGCACAGATACGCAGTATTTT. Encoded protein: CSIKHGLAGVLGTDTQYF.

V and J are TRBV6-5 and TRBJ1-1; 8 positions agree with TRBD1. V shed 7 bases and J 1 base; nucleotides not matched to a gene: 8. This CDR3 is built from 15 residues. The V gene's germline CDR1 is MNHEY and CDR2 SVGAGI. DNA of the CDR3: TGTGCCAGCAACGGACAGGGAAAGAAGAACACTGAAGCTTTCTTT. Amino acid sequence: CASNGQGKKNTEAFF.

A word on this clone: The same CDR3 is also encoded by other DNA sequences in this sample. The chain joins TRBV9 to TRBJ2-7; TRBD2 aligns across 13 bases. The CDR3 is made up of 16 amino acids. Germline CDR1 and CDR2: SGDLS and YYNGEE. V was pared by 4 bases and J by 4 bases, with 8 bases of the junction left unmatched. The CDR3: CASSPRLAGGRYEQYF. In DNA, the CDR3 is TGTGCCAGCAGCCCACGACTAGCGGGAGGAAGGTACGAGCAGTACTTC.

The chain joins TRBV6-2 or TRBV6-3 to TRBJ1-5; a weak D match, TRBD1 (5 bases). Germline V gene lookup returns CDR1 MNHEY and CDR2 SVGEGT. The CDR3 spans 15 residues. Trimming took off 2 bases at V and 0 bases at J, with 8 bases between the two ends. The DNA for the CDR3 is TGTGCCAGCAGTTACCAGGGAACTAGCAATCAGCCCCAGCATTTT. This sequence encodes CASSYQGTSNQPQHF.

The chain recombines TRBV19 with TRBJ2-3; TRBD1 agrees at 10 bases. CDR3 length equals 17 residues. Germline V gene data show CDR1 as LNHDA and CDR2 as SQIVND (reference sequence). The junction had 11 bases not matched to a gene; V was cut back by 5 bases and J by 3 bases. CDR3: CASSPSKGDRGTDTQYF. The DNA of the CDR3 is TGTGCCAGTAGTCCATCCAAGGGGGACAGGGGAACAGATACGCAGTATTTT.

The CDR3: CASSPQGSLYEQYF. In DNA form, the CDR3 reads TGTGCCAGCAGCCCCCAGGGCAGTCTCTACGAGCAGTACTTC. The chain recombines TRBV9 with TRBJ2-7, with D possibly matching TRBD1 (5 bases). From germline, CDR1 is SGDLS and CDR2 YYNGEE. V lost 4 bases and J lost 3, with 14 bases in between. The CDR3 is made up of 14 amino acids.

The J gene is TRBJ2-1, the V gene TRBV5-4, with TRBD1 identical over 8 bases. The V segment lost 6 bases and the J segment 4 bases; nucleotides outside the gene matches: 9. The CDR3 is 15 residues long. Germline loops: CDR1 SGHNT, CDR2 YYREEE (reference sequence). CDR3 sequence (DNA): TGTGCCAGCACTCAAGACAGGGGATGGTACAATGAGCAGTTCTTC. Translation gives CASTQDRGWYNEQFF. The full variable domain, its missing parts supplied by reference TRBV5-4 and TRBJ2-1, is ETGVTQSPTHLIKTRGQQVTLRCSSQSGHNTVSWYQQALGQGPQFIFQYYREEENGRGNFPPRFSGLQFPNYSSELNVNALELDDSALYLCASTQDRGWYNEQFFGPGTRLTVL.

The chain employs TRBV2 and TRBJ2-7; weak D call: TRBD1 (6 bases). In germline, CDR1 is SNHLY, CDR2 FYNNEI. V dropped 7 bases and J dropped 6 bases, with 19 bases sitting between them. This CDR3 contains 14 residues. The CDR3 is CASKGLRGKGEQYF. In nucleotides, the CDR3 is TGTGCCAGCAAGGGGCTAAGGGGGAAGGGCGAGCAGTACTTC.

This rearrangement joins TRBV18 to TRBJ1-5, with a possible D match to TRBD1 (6 bases). V was pared by 2 bases and J by 5 bases, with 10 bases between. The CDR3 loop spans 14 amino acids. Germline V gene lookup returns CDR1 KGHSH and CDR2 LQKENI. The chain's CDR3 is CASSPTGGYQPQHF. The CDR3, as DNA: TGTGCCAGCTCACCAACTGGGGGCTATCAGCCCCAGCATTTT.

This rearrangement joins TRBV27 to TRBJ2-7; TRBD1 aligns across 9 bases. The length of the CDR3 is 15 residues. With 3 bases clipped from V and 7 bases from J, the junction kept 10 bases outside the gene matches. CDR1 and CDR2 (germline): MNHEY, SMNVEV (reference sequence). The CDR3, as DNA: TGTGCCAGCAGTTTCGGGGGGACAGGGTGGAGGGAGCAGTACTTC. Its translation is CASSFGGTGWREQYF.

This clone was counted only a few times. V is TRBV2 and J is TRBJ2-1; possible D gene TRBD1, 6 bases. The germline V gene encodes CDR1 SNHLY and CDR2 FYNNEI. CDR3 length: 15 amino acids. V dropped 4 bases and J dropped 4 bases, with 14 bases sitting between them. This CDR3 is CASSAPGTPYNEQFF. In DNA form, the CDR3 reads TGTGCCAGCAGTGCCCCCGGGACACCATACAATGAGCAGTTCTTC. Complete variable domain (other parts from reference TRBV2 and TRBJ2-1): EPEVTQTPSHQVTQMGQEVILRCVPISNHLYFYWYRQILGQKVEFLVSFYNNEISEKSEIFDDQFSVERPDGSNFTLKIRSTKLEDSAMYFCASSAPGTPYNEQFFGPGTRLTVL.

The V call is TRBV6-5, the J call TRBJ2-3; 11 nucleotides agree with TRBD2. V dropped 4 bases and J dropped 0; count of bases not matched to a gene: 3. This CDR3 spans 16 amino acids. Per the germline V gene, CDR1 is MNHEY and CDR2 is SVGAGI. The CDR3 DNA is TGTGCCAGCAGTTTAAGGACTAGCGGGAGCACAGATACGCAGTATTTT. Residues: CASSLRTSGSTDTQYF.

The chain links TRBV3-1 (or the pseudogene TRBV3-2) to TRBJ2-7, with D unresolved. This CDR3 has 12 amino acids. V was trimmed by 1 base and J by 3 bases, leaving 4 bases between them. Germline lookup yields CDR1 LGHDT and CDR2 YNNKEL (reference sequence). CDR3 coding DNA: TGTGCCAGCAGCCAAGCAGGCTACGAGCAGTACTTC. It yields the protein CASSQAGYEQYF.

This chain uses TRBV10-3 with TRBJ1-5; 7 nucleotides align to TRBD1. V lost 4 bases, J lost 5 bases, and 5 bases stayed unmatched. The CDR3 is 14 amino acids. Germline V gene data show CDR1 as ENHRY and CDR2 as SYGVKD. CDR3 coding DNA: TGTGCCATCAGTGCCGGGACAGAACATCAGCCCCAGCATTTT. Amino acids: CAISAGTEHQPQHF.

J is TRBJ2-2 and V is TRBV7-3, with 12 bases lining up with TRBD2. After removal of 5 bases from V and 0 bases from J, the junction contained 10 bases not matched to a gene. The CDR3 runs 19 residues. Germline V gene sequence: CDR1 SGHTA, CDR2 FQGTGA. The CDR3 coding sequence is TGTGCCAGCAGCCCGACCCCGACTAGCGGGAGAACGAACACCGGGGAGCTGTTTTTT. It codes for CASSPTPTSGRTNTGELFF. Based on the CDR3 plus reference TRBV7-3 and TRBJ2-2, the full variable domain is GAGVSQTPSNKVTEKGKYVELRCDPISGHTALYWYRQSLGQGPEFLIYFQGTGAADDSGLPNDRFFAVRPEGSVSTLKIQRTERGDSAVYLCASSPTPTSGRTNTGELFFGEGSRLTVL.

The chain combines TRBV7-9 with TRBJ1-2; unclear D gene. The V gene lost 4 bases and the J gene lost 0 bases, with 9 bases spanning the gap. Looked up from germline, CDR1 is SEHNR and CDR2 is FQNEAQ (reference sequence). The CDR3 runs to 14 residues. CDR3 sequence (DNA): TGTGCCAGCAGCTCACCAACACCTAACTATGGCTACACCTTC. Translated, it gives CASSSPTPNYGYTF.

The chain recombines TRBV27 with TRBJ2-1; 11 positions agree with TRBD2. The J segment lost 8 bases and the V segment lost 5 bases, leaving 8 bases of the junction unmatched. Germline V CDR1 and CDR2: MNHEY, SMNVEV (reference sequence). This CDR3 has 15 residues. The CDR3 is CASSDRLAGWDEQFF. CDR3 in DNA: TGTGCCAGCAGTGATCGACTAGCGGGATGGGATGAGCAGTTCTTC.